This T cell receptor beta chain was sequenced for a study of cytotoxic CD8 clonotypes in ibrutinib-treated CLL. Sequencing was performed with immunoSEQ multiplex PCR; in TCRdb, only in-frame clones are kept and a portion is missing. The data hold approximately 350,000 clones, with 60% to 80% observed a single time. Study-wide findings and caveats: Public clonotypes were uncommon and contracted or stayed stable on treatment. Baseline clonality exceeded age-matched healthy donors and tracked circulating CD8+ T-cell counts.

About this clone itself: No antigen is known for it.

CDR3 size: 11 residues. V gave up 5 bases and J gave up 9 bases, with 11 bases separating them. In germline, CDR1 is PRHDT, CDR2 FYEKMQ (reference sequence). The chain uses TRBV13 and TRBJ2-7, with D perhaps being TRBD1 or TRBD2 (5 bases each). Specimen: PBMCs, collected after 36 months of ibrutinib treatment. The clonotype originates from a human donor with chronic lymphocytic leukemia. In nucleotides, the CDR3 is TGTGCCAGCAGCGGCCGGGACCCGCAGTACTTC. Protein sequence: CASSGRDPQYF.